This T cell receptor beta chain was sequenced for a study of blood T cell repertoires in COVID-19. Turning to the study itself: Specimens from acute and convalescent COVID-19 originated in the United States, Italy and Spain.

The CDR3 has 16 residues. The germline V gene encodes CDR1 SGDLS and CDR2 YYNGEE. V lost 0 bases to trimming and J lost 0 bases, with 11 bases between them. Produced via immunoSEQ multiplex PCR; TCRdb's table is partial and in-frame only. There are 150,000 to 200,000 clones in the sample; 86% occur only once, and 7% to 8% lies in the top ten. This clone was detected once. The origin of this receptor is a woman over 75 in a cohort sampled during active or convalescent COVID-19. The chain links TRBV9 to TRBJ2-3; D gene uncertain. Sequenced input: peripheral blood. The CDR3 sequence: CASSVAIATSTDTQYF. CDR3 coding DNA: TGTGCCAGCAGCGTAGCAATCGCGACTAGCACAGATACGCAGTATTTT.